This section outlines one T cell receptor beta chain sequence together with its context. Its antigen is unknown. This record belongs to a study of shared clonotypes between healthy human individuals. The overall study: Per-donor plates numbered three CD4 naive, three CD4 memory, two CD8 naive and one CD8 memory. Broader study findings: Expectations were that clonotype sharing among donors would be affected by sequencing depth. The generation probabilities recorded for non-shared clonotypes fell below those of clonotypes shared by all four donors.

Clones were read by immunoSEQ multiplex PCR, and TCRdb kept only the in-frame ones, dropping some. Counted here are about 1.5 million clones, roughly 97% occurring once; the ten biggest clones make up 1.2%. The sequence derives from a man younger than 45 in good health. Sequencing was performed on naive CD4+ T cells sorted from blood. This sample's subset: CD45RA+ positively selected.

The CDR3 DNA is TGTGCCAGCAGTCAACAGGGATTCCGCTACACCTTC. Protein product: CASSQQGFRYTF. The rearrangement links TRBV28 to TRBJ1-2; D perhaps matches TRBD1 (6 bases). The CDR3 consists of 12 residues. Germline lookup yields CDR1 MDHEN and CDR2 SYDVKM. V was pared by 5 bases and J by 9 bases, with 13 bases between.